This T cell receptor (beta chain) was captured by sequencing in a study of cytomegalovirus exposure and HLA in healthy donors. General study findings and limits: Subsequent analysis revealed that first-cohort TCR clusters tended to co-occur in the approximately 120 validation repertoires. Most TCR sequences proved rare, with some public TCRs found in many donors. The investigators catalogued 150 or so TCR beta chains as cytomegalovirus-associated.

With 1 base clipped from V and 6 bases from J, the junction kept 10 bases outside the gene matches. This CDR3 has 17 amino acids. The germline V gene encodes CDR1 SGHRS and CDR2 YFSETQ. With respect to this clone: Its antigen is unknown.

Sequencing used immunoSEQ multiplex PCR; TCRdb keeps in-frame clones, though not all of them. Of roughly 120,000 clones in the sample, approximately 90% are singletons; the top ten hold about 4.1%. The origin of this receptor is a man younger than 30 in good health and CMV-seropositive. This chain uses TRBV5-1 with TRBJ1-6; 7 nucleotides align to TRBD1. The sample comprised PBMCs. The CDR3 DNA reads as TGCGCCAGCAGCTTGCATTTCGGGACAGAGCGTAATTCACCCCTCCACTTT. Its translation: CASSLHFGTERNSPLHF.